Following are 2 T cell receptor beta chains from one sample sequenced in a study of identical twins. From the 5' RACE reads, TCRdb called clonotypes with MiXCR, one entry per CDR3 protein. The sample shows approximately 680,000 distinct CDR3 sequences, 7.1% of them seen only once. These data were likewise used in another study, on yellow fever vaccine responses in identical twins.

What was sequenced was PBMCs. These receptors all stem from a woman between 18 and 30 years old in good health.

This clonotype came up a few times. CDR3 amino acids: CATSTYMGTSSYNEQFF. The CDR3 nucleotides are TGTGCCACCAGCACCTACATGGGGACTAGCTCCTACAATGAGCAGTTCTTC. This chain uses TRBV15 with TRBJ2-1; 8 nucleotides agree with TRBD2. V shed 4 bases and J 0 bases; nucleotides not matched to a gene: 8. Germline V gene sequence: CDR1 LNHNV, CDR2 YYDKDF (reference sequence). The CDR3 consists of 17 residues.

This clonotype showed up many times. The V and J genes are TRBV12-3 or TRBV12-4 and TRBJ2-7; TRBD2 is a possible D gene (5 bases). Trimming cost V 0 bases and J 6 bases, with 9 bases left between them. The CDR3 loop spans 13 amino acids. CDR3 DNA: TGTGCCAGCAGTTTAGCGAGAACTAGCGAGCAGTACTTC. Protein sequence: CASSLARTSEQYF.